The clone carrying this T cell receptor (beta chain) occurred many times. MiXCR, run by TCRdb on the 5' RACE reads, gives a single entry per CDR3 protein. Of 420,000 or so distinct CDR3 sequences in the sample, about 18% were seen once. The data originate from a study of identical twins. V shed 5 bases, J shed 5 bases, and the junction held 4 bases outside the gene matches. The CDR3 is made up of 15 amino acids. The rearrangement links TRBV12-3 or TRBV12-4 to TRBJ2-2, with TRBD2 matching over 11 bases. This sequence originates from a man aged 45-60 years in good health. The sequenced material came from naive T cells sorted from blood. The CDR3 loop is CASSPRLAGTGELFF. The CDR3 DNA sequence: TGTGCCAGCAGTCCTCGACTAGCGGGGACCGGGGAGCTGTTTTTT.